This T cell receptor (beta chain) was recovered during a study of cytomegalovirus exposure and HLA in healthy donors. Background on the study: Researchers found that roughly 77% of under 450 genotyped donors fell within the Caucasian-associated ancestry cluster. Study-level points and caveats: Highest at DRB1 and lowest at HLA-C, TCR association rates differed among HLA loci in a later analysis. More clonal expansion characterized HLA-associated TCR beta chains than equally common others in a later analysis.

Unmatched junction bases numbered 6, after V lost 0 bases and J lost 6 bases. The germline CDR1 and CDR2 sequences are SGHRS and YFSETQ. The CDR3 has 15 amino acids. It was with 60 Vbeta and 13 Jbeta primers that the PCR ran. Profiled with immunoSEQ multiplex PCR; TCRdb holds only in-frame clones, not every one. The sample carries about 89,000 clones, more than 70% recorded once. As regards this clone: Its antigen is undetermined.

The gene calls are TRBV5-1 and TRBJ1-1; 9 nucleotides match TRBD1. The material sequenced was PBMCs. This sequence was found in a young man in good health and CMV-seronegative. In DNA form, the CDR3 reads TGCGCCAGCAGCTTGGAAGGGACAGGGCTCGCTGAAGCTTTCTTT. This codes for CASSLEGTGLAEAFF.